A single sample gave rise to the 11 T cell receptor beta chains below, sequenced in a study of shared clonotypes between healthy human individuals. TCRdb's table, derived via immunoSEQ multiplex PCR, lists solely in-frame clones and lacks some. The sample lists more than 2,000,000 clones, approximately 90% occurring once. Sequencing input: naive CD4+ T cells sorted from blood. The subset: CD45RA+ positively selected. The receptors here all came from a man between 18 and 29 years old in good health.

A note on this clone: Other nucleotide sequences in the sample specify the same CDR3. DNA of the CDR3: TGTGCCAGCAGCTTAGGAGGGGGGATCTCCTACGAGCAGTACTTC. Protein product: CASSLGGGISYEQYF. This chain uses TRBV7-9 with TRBJ2-7; D tentatively fits TRBD1 or TRBD2 (6 bases each). Trimming stripped 1 base from V and 0 bases from J, with 10 bases between. The CDR3 loop spans 15 amino acids. Germline CDR1 and CDR2: SEHNR and FQNEAQ (reference sequence).

This clone showed up just once. This chain joins TRBV9 and TRBJ2-3; D unclear. Per germline, CDR1 SGDLS and CDR2 YYNGEE. V was cut by 1 base and J by 5 bases, with 11 bases left in between. This CDR3 region has 14 residues. This chain's CDR3 is CASSVTDRGDTQYF. CDR3 DNA sequence: TGTGCCAGCAGCGTAACTGATCGAGGAGATACGCAGTATTTT.

In nucleotides, the CDR3 is TGTGCCAGCAGTTTATCCGGGGGGCCGAACACTGAAGCTTTCTTT. Its translation is CASSLSGGPNTEAFF. This chain joins TRBV27 and TRBJ1-1; a possible D gene is TRBD1 (6 bases). The CDR3 is 15 amino acids. Germline CDR1 is MNHEY and CDR2 is SMNVEV (reference sequence). V shed 0 bases and J shed 1 base, with 9 bases lying between them.

The chain couples TRBV18 to TRBJ1-1; D call uncertain. This CDR3 spans 13 amino acids. The V end lost 6 bases, the J end lost 3 bases, and 11 bases lay between the germline ends. Germline V lookup: CDR1 KGHSH, CDR2 LQKENI. Here the CDR3 reads CASSPSMDTEAFF. The DNA for the CDR3 is TGTGCCAGCTCCCCCAGTATGGACACTGAAGCTTTCTTT.

V gene TRBV29-1 combines with J gene TRBJ2-1, with D tentatively TRBD1 or TRBD2 (5 bases each). Germline V gene data show CDR1 as SQVTM and CDR2 as ANQGSEA. Trimming shortened V by 5 bases and J by 3 bases, and 14 bases separated the two germline ends. The CDR3 has 14 residues. The CDR3 DNA sequence: TGCAGCGTTCCCCGGGGCGGAAACTACAATGAGCAGTTCTTC. Translated, it gives CSVPRGGNYNEQFF.

For this clone: At one end, the junction sequence differs from germline, possibly due to a read error. The chain recombines TRBV4-1 with TRBJ2-3; a possible D gene is TRBD2 (6 bases). Germline CDR1 is MGHRA and CDR2 is YSYEKL. The CDR3 is 16 residues long. CDR3 sequence (DNA): TGCGCCAGCACCCAACGCCCTAGCGTTAGCACAGATACGCAGTATTTT. Its translation: CASTQRPSVSTDTQYF.

The V gene is TRBV6-5, the J gene TRBJ1-1; 8 bases map to TRBD1. The CDR3 totals 14 residues. Losses at the gene ends were 6 bases for V and 4 bases for J; bases not matched to a gene: 7. Germline values: CDR1 MNHEY, CDR2 SVGAGI. The CDR3 reads CASRKDRGVTEAFF. The CDR3 DNA sequence: TGTGCCAGCAGGAAAGACAGGGGAGTCACTGAAGCTTTCTTT.

The chain combines TRBV12-2 with TRBJ1-2; the DNA was not used to check the table's D call, TRBD1. TRBV12-2 is a pseudogene. The CDR3 covers 18 residues. The CDR3 spells CASRPVGQGDSRENGYTF. The CDR3 DNA sequence: TGTGCAAGTCGCCCTGTGGGACAGGGGGACTCGCGGGAGAATGGCTACACCTTC.

Concerning this clone: The sample carries other DNA sequences with the same CDR3. The chain couples TRBV14 to TRBJ2-5, with a tentative D call TRBD2 (5 bases). The germline V gene encodes CDR1 SGHDN and CDR2 FVKESK. V lost 4 bases and J 2 bases, leaving 8 bases between the germline ends. There are 13 residues in the CDR3. DNA of the CDR3: TGTGCCAGCAGCCGCGGACTTCAAGAGACCCAGTACTTC. This sequence encodes CASSRGLQETQYF.

The chain couples TRBV18 to TRBJ1-2, with D hard to call. CDR3 length: 15 amino acids. With 3 bases removed from V and 3 bases from J, the gap between germline ends came to 14 bases. Germline CDR1 reads KGHSH; CDR2 reads LQKENI. The CDR3 spells CASSPRRSRDYGYTF. CDR3 coding DNA: TGTGCCAGCTCACCTCGTCGGAGCCGAGACTATGGCTACACCTTC.

V and J are TRBV6-5 and TRBJ2-4, with D tentatively TRBD2 (6 bases). CDR3 size: 13 residues. V lost 6 bases, J lost 9 bases, and 15 bases lay in between. The germline V gene encodes CDR1 MNHEY and CDR2 SVGAGI. CDR3 coding DNA: TGTGCCAGCAGAGAGCCCGGGAGTGGCATTCAGTACTTC. It translates to CASREPGSGIQYF.